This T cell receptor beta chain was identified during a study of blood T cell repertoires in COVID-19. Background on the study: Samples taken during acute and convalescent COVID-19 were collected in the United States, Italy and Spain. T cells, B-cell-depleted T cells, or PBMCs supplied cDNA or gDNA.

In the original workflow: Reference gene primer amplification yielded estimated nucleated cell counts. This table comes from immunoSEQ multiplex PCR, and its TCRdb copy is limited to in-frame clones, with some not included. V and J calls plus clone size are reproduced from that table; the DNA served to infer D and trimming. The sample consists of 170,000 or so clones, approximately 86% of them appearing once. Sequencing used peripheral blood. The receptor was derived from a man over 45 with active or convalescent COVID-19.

The CDR3 DNA reads TGTGCCAGCTCAACGTCCTCAGGGGTAGGCTACACCTTC. Translated: CASSTSSGVGYTF. The rearrangement uses TRBV18 and TRBJ1-2; TRBD1 might be the D (6 bases). The CDR3 extends over 13 amino acids. Trimming removed 5 bases at V and 8 bases at J, with 15 bases between. Germline V gives CDR1 KGHSH, CDR2 LQKENI.